This T cell receptor (beta chain) is drawn from a study of cytomegalovirus exposure and HLA in healthy donors. As for the study in general: Caucasian-associated ancestry cluster membership applied to just over 80% of around 400 genotyped donors.

A note on this clone: Antigen: not known.

PCR amplification relied on 60 Vbeta primers (plus 13 Jbeta primers). Libraries were prepared by immunoSEQ multiplex PCR; TCRdb keeps only in-frame clonotypes and omits some of them. The sample carries around 93,000 clones, roughly 60% recorded once. Study results and limitations: Relative to equally common others, HLA-associated TCR beta chains showed greater clonal expansion in a later analysis. Many donors shared some public TCRs, even though most TCR sequences were rare.

The CDR3 extends over 14 amino acids. CDR1 and CDR2 from the germline V gene are SGHRS and YFSETQ. V shed 3 bases and J 1 base; nucleotides not matched to a gene: 1. The specimen was PBMCs. This chain connects TRBV5-1 to TRBJ2-3, with 8 bases matching TRBD1. The origin of this receptor is a boy aged 10-17 years in good health and CMV-seropositive. The CDR3 bases are TGCGCCAGCAGCTCACAGGGGGGCACAGATACGCAGTATTTT. This sequence encodes CASSSQGGTDTQYF.